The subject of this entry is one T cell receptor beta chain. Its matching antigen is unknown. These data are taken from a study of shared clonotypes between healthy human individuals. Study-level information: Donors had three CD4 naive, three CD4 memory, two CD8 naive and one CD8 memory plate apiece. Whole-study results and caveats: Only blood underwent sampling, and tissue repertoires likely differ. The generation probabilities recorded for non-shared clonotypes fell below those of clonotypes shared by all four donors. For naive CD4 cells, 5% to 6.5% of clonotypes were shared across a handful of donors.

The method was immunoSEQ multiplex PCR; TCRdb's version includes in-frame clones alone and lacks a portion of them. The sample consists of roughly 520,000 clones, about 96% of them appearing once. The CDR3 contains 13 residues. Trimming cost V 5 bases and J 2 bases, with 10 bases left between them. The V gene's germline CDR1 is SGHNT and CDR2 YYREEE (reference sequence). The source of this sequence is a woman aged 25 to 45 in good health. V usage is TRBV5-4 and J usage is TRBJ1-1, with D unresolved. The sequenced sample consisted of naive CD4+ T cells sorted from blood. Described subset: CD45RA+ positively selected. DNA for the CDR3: TGTGCCAGCAGTGACACTTACAACACTGAAGCTTTCTTT. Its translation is CASSDTYNTEAFF.